This T cell receptor (beta chain) was identified in a study of blood T cell repertoires in COVID-19. Across the whole study: Sources were T cells, B-cell-depleted T cells, or PBMCs; the material itself was cDNA or gDNA.

J was trimmed by 8 bases and V by 8 bases; bases with no gene match: 13. The CDR3 is 14 amino acids. Germline V CDR1 and CDR2: MDHEN, SYDVKM. In the authors' methods: Amplification with reference gene primers provided the estimates of nucleated cell counts. Data came from immunoSEQ multiplex PCR; TCRdb stores just in-frame clones and leaves some out. That table is the source of V, J and clone size, and D and trimming were worked out from the DNA. Altogether roughly 220,000 clones are present, about 90% being singletons, with the ten largest covering 14% to 15%. The sequence was collected from a woman aged 50 to 60 with acute COVID-19. The chain uses TRBV28 and TRBJ1-2; 8 nucleotides align to TRBD1. The sequenced material came from PBMCs or T cells enriched from blood (not recorded which). DNA of the CDR3: TGTGCCAGCTGCATCACCGGACAGGGAGACGGCTACACCTTC. As protein: CASCITGQGDGYTF.